This TCR beta chain was retrieved from a study of blood T cell repertoires in COVID-19. Whole-study context: In each case, the material was cDNA or gDNA derived from T cells, B-cell-depleted T cells, or PBMCs.

From germline, CDR1 is SEHNR and CDR2 FQNEAQ (reference sequence). The CDR3 is made up of 13 amino acids. With 5 bases clipped from V and 5 bases from J, the junction kept 5 bases outside the gene matches. The protocol was immunoSEQ multiplex PCR, while the TCRdb copy is restricted to in-frame clones and leaves out a portion. There are roughly 76,000 clones in the sample; roughly 90% occur only once, and more than 0.95% lies in the top ten. The clonotype comes from a woman aged 50 to 60 with acute COVID-19. The source material was PBMCs or T cells enriched from blood (not recorded which). The V call is TRBV7-9, the J call TRBJ2-7, with 8 bases fitting TRBD1. CDR3 residues: CASSGQGHDEQYF. The CDR3 DNA follows: TGTGCCAGCAGCGGACAGGGTCATGACGAGCAGTACTTC.